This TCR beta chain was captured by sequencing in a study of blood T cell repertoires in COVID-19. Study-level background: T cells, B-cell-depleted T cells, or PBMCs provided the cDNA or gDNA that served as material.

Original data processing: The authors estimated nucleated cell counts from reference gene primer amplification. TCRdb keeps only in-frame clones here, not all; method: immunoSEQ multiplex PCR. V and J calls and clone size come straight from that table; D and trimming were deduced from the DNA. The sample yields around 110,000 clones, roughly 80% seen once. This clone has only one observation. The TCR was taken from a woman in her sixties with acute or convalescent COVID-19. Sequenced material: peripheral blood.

The CDR3 sequence is CASSKGICGGLGEKLFF. CDR3 in DNA: TGTGCCAGCAGCAAAGGGATATGCGGGGGGCTAGGTGAAAAACTGTTTTTT. V is TRBV21-1 and J is TRBJ1-4. TRBV21-1 is described as a pseudogene. The length of the CDR3 is 17 residues.